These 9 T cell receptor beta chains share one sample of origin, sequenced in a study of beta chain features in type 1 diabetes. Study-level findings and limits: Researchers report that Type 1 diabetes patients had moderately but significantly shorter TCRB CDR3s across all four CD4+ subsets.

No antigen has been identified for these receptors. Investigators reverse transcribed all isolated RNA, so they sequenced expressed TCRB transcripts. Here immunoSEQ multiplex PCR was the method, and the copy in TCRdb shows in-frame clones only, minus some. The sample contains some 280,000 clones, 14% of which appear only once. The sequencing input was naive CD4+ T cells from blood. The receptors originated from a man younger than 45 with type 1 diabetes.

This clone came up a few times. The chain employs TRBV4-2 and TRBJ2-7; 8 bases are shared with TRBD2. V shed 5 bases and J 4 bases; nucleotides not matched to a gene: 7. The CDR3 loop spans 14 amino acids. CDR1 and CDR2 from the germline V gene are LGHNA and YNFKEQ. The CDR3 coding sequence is TGTGCCAGCAGCTTGGCGGGAGGATCTTACGAGCAGTACTTC. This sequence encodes CASSLAGGSYEQYF.

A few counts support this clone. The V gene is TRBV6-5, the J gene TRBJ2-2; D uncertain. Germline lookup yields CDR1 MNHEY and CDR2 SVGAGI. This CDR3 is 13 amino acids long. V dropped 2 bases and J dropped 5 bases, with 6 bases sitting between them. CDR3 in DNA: TGTGCCAGCAGTTACAGTCGGACCGGGGAGCTGTTTTTT. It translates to CASSYSRTGELFF.

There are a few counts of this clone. Here the CDR3 DNA reads TGTGCCACCAGCAGAGACATCACCTACGAGCAGTACTTC. Protein sequence: CATSRDITYEQYF. This chain links TRBV15 with TRBJ2-7; no definite D call. The CDR3 extends over 13 amino acids. V dropped 0 bases and J dropped 2 bases, with 5 bases sitting between them. CDR1 is LNHNV, CDR2 YYDKDF, per germline (reference sequence).

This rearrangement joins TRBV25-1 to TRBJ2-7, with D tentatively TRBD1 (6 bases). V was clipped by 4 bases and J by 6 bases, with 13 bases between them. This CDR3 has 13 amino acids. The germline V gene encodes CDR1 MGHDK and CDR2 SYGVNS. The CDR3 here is CASSVAGVSEQYF. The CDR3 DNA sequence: TGTGCCAGCAGTGTGGCAGGGGTCTCCGAGCAGTACTTC.

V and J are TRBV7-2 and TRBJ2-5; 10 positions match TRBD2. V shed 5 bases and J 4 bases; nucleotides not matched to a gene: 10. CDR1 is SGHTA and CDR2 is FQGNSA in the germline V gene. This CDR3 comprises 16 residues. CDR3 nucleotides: TGTGCCAGCAGCCTTAGAAGATTAGCGGGAGGAGAGACCCAGTACTTC. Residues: CASSLRRLAGGETQYF.

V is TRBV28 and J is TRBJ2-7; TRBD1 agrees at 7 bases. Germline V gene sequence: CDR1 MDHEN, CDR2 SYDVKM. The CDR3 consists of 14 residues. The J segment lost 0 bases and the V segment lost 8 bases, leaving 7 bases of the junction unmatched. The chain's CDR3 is CASGGQVASYEQYF. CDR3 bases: TGTGCCAGCGGCGGACAGGTCGCCTCCTACGAGCAGTACTTC.

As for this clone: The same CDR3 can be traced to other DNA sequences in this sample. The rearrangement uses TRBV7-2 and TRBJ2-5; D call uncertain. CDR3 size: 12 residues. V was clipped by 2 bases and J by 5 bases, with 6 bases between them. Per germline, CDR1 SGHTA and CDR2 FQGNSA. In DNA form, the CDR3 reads TGTGCCAGCAGCTTATCGCGGGAGACCCAGTACTTC. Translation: CASSLSRETQYF.

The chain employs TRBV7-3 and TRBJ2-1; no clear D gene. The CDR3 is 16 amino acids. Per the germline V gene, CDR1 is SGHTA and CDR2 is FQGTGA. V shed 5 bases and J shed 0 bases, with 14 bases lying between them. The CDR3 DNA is TGTGCCAGCAGCCCAGCCCCGGAGAGCTCCTACAATGAGCAGTTCTTC. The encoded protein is CASSPAPESSYNEQFF.

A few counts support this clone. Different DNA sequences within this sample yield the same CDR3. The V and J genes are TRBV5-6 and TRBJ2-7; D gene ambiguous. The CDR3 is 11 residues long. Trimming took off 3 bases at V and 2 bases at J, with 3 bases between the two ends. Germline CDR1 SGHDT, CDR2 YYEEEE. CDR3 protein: CASSSAYEQYF. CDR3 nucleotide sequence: TGTGCCAGCAGCTCCGCCTACGAGCAGTACTTC.